A selection of T cell receptor beta chains follows, all from one sample in a study of blood T cell repertoires in COVID-19. Method: immunoSEQ multiplex PCR; TCRdb's copy keeps in-frame clones and lacks some. The sample includes approximately 250,000 clones, 92% of them seen just once. The sample consisted of peripheral blood. These receptors all come from a man younger than 45 with COVID-19, enrolled during active disease. The CDR3 runs from the conserved cysteine through the conserved F or W. Fields, in order: D gene, clone size, J gene, V gene, CDR3 protein, CDR3 DNA. The D gene is left open where the match is weak. Size tells how often a clone was seen (once, few, many) or the class of an expanded clone, and some rows leave it out.

D: -; size: -; J: TRBJ1-4; V: TRBV30; CDR3: CAWTSGEGPSATSLF; DNA: TGTGCCTGGACCTCGGGGGAAGGGCCATCAGCCACCTCCCTTTTT
D: -; size: once; J: TRBJ2-2; V: TRBV18; CDR3: CASSPQQGSNTGELFF; DNA: TGTGCCAGCTCACCGCAACAGGGATCGAACACCGGGGAGCTGTTTTTT
D: TRBD2; size: -; J: TRBJ2-7; V: TRBV10-3; CDR3: CAITGGTSGDPYEQYF; DNA: TGTGCCATCACCGGGGGGACTAGCGGGGACCCCTACGAGCAGTACTTC
D: -; size: -; J: TRBJ1-1; V: TRBV5-1; CDR3: CASSLGALNTEAFF; DNA: TGCGCCAGCAGCTTGGGAGCTTTGAACACTGAAGCTTTCTTT
D: TRBD1; size: -; J: TRBJ1-2; V: TRBV3-1/TRBV3-2; CDR3: CASSQEPTGQGALNGYTF; DNA: TGTGCCAGCAGCCAAGAACCCACCGGACAGGGGGCCTTAAATGGCTACACCTTC
D: -; size: -; J: TRBJ2-5; V: TRBV5-6; CDR3: CASSLAGLHGTQYF; DNA: TGTGCCAGCAGCTTGGCAGGGTTGCATGGGACCCAGTACTTC
D: -; size: -; J: TRBJ2-7; V: TRBV2; CDR3: CASSGDRPPSDDYEQYF; DNA: TGTGCCAGCAGTGGTGACAGGCCTCCTTCTGATGACTACGAGCAGTACTTC
D: -; size: -; J: TRBJ1-3; V: TRBV9; CDR3: CASSSTGVSGNTIYF; DNA: TGTGCCAGCAGCTCCACGGGGGTCTCTGGAAACACCATATATTTT
D: -; size: -; J: TRBJ1-3; V: TRBV5-1; CDR3: CASSFSSGNTIYF; DNA: TGCGCCAGCAGCTTTTCATCTGGAAACACCATATATTTT
D: -; size: -; J: TRBJ1-6; V: TRBV27; CDR3: CASSRTTGLGNSPLHF; DNA: TGTGCCAGCAGTAGAACAACAGGGTTAGGCAATTCACCCCTCCACTTT
D: -; size: -; J: TRBJ1-6; V: TRBV7-6; CDR3: CASSRIQGDNSPLHF; DNA: TGTGCCAGCAGCCGTATACAGGGTGACAATTCACCCCTCCACTTT
D: -; size: -; J: TRBJ1-2; V: TRBV27; CDR3: CASSLERGAASNYGYTF; DNA: TGTGCCAGCAGTTTGGAGCGGGGGGCAGCTTCTAACTATGGCTACACCTTC
D: -; size: once; J: TRBJ1-5; V: TRBV15; CDR3: CATTPGWTNQPQHF; DNA: TGTGCCACCACCCCAGGGTGGACCAATCAGCCCCAGCATTTT
D: TRBD2; size: -; J: TRBJ2-3; V: TRBV14; CDR3: CASSYGTSGGSPPDTQYF; DNA: TGTGCCAGCAGCTACGGGACTAGCGGGGGCTCCCCCCCAGATACGCAGTATTTT
D: -; size: -; J: TRBJ1-6; V: TRBV2; CDR3: CATMDSGASPLHF; DNA: TGTGCCACCATGGACAGCGGCGCTTCACCCCTCCACTTT
D: TRBD2; size: -; J: TRBJ2-5; V: TRBV5-1; CDR3: CASRPAGGPGGETQYF; DNA: TGCGCCAGCAGACCAGCGGGGGGGCCTGGCGGTGAGACCCAGTACTTC
D: -; size: -; J: TRBJ1-2; V: TRBV3-1/TRBV3-2; CDR3: CASSQAGGGNYGYTF; DNA: TGTGCCAGCAGCCAAGCGGGGGGGGGTAACTATGGCTACACCTTC
D: TRBD1; size: once; J: TRBJ1-1; V: TRBV6-2/TRBV6-3; CDR3: CASSYPTGLSTEAFF; DNA: TGTGCCAGCAGTTACCCGACAGGGTTGAGCACTGAAGCTTTCTTT
D: TRBD1; size: -; J: TRBJ1-4; V: TRBV19; CDR3: CASSTRSGTVHEKLFF; DNA: TGTGCCAGTAGTACCCGCAGTGGGACAGTCCATGAAAAACTGTTTTTT
D: -; size: -; J: TRBJ2-7; V: TRBV6-2/TRBV6-3; CDR3: CASSSRGYEQYF; DNA: TGTGCCAGCAGTTCTAGGGGATACGAGCAGTACTTC
D: TRBD2; size: -; J: TRBJ2-1; V: TRBV5-1; CDR3: CASSLAGGAMQFF; DNA: TGCGCCAGCAGCTTAGCGGGGGGGGCGATGCAGTTCTTC
D: TRBD1; size: -; J: TRBJ1-2; V: TRBV7-2; CDR3: CASSLAFTGQGEGYTF; DNA: TGTGCCAGCAGCTTAGCCTTCACAGGACAGGGGGAAGGCTACACCTTC
D: -; size: -; J: TRBJ1-5; V: TRBV6-5; CDR3: CASWAGSRNQPQHF; DNA: TGTGCCAGTTGGGCAGGCTCACGAAATCAGCCCCAGCATTTT
D: -; size: -; J: TRBJ2-5; V: TRBV6-2/TRBV6-3; CDR3: CASSYISRLISGAETQYF; DNA: TGTGCCAGCAGTTATATCTCTCGTCTCATATCAGGGGCTGAGACCCAGTACTTC
D: -; size: -; J: TRBJ2-3; V: TRBV7-9; CDR3: CASSLALLDSDTQYF; DNA: TGTGCCAGCAGCTTAGCGCTCCTAGATTCAGATACGCAGTATTTT
D: -; size: -; J: TRBJ1-1; V: TRBV5-1; CDR3: CASSLGFGGGTGDNTEAFF; DNA: TGCGCCAGCAGCTTAGGCTTCGGAGGCGGGACGGGGGATAACACTGAAGCTTTCTTT
D: -; size: -; J: TRBJ1-6; V: TRBV7-2; CDR3: CASSPLEYQSPLHF; DNA: TGTGCCAGCAGCCCCCTCGAGTATCAATCACCCCTCCACTTT
D: TRBD1; size: -; J: TRBJ1-6; V: TRBV4-1; CDR3: CASSQFDRGLSPLHF; DNA: TGCGCCAGCAGCCAATTCGACAGGGGACTGTCACCCCTCCACTTT
D: -; size: -; J: TRBJ1-2; V: TRBV5-6; CDR3: CASSSGSYGYTF; DNA: TGTGCCAGCAGCTCCGGGAGCTATGGCTACACCTTC
D: -; size: -; J: TRBJ1-4; V: TRBV10-3; CDR3: CAISQQEGHEKLFF; DNA: TGTGCCATCAGCCAACAGGAGGGGCATGAAAAACTGTTTTTT
D: TRBD2; size: once; J: TRBJ2-3; V: TRBV5-4; CDR3: CASSFGLAVTDTQYF; DNA: TGTGCCAGCAGCTTCGGGCTAGCGGTCACAGATACGCAGTATTTT
D: -; size: few; J: TRBJ2-5; V: TRBV18; CDR3: CASSPNADTKETQYF; DNA: TGTGCCAGCTCACCAAACGCGGACACAAAAGAGACCCAGTACTTC
D: TRBD1; size: once; J: TRBJ1-3; V: TRBV10-3; CDR3: CAISGGQGLSDTIYF; DNA: TGTGCCATCAGTGGCGGACAGGGGCTATCGGACACCATATATTTT
D: TRBD1; size: once; J: TRBJ2-1; V: TRBV5-1; CDR3: CASSPSRDSIISYNEQFF; DNA: TGCGCCAGCAGCCCCAGCCGGGACAGTATAATCTCCTACAATGAGCAGTTCTTC
D: TRBD1; size: once; J: TRBJ2-7; V: TRBV7-2; CDR3: CASSVGTASYEQYF; DNA: TGTGCCAGCAGCGTCGGGACAGCCTCCTACGAGCAGTACTTC
D: -; size: -; J: TRBJ1-5; V: TRBV20-1; CDR3: CSATDGNQPQHF; DNA: TGCAGTGCTACTGACGGGAATCAGCCCCAGCATTTT
D: TRBD1; size: once; J: TRBJ1-2; V: TRBV29-1; CDR3: CSVNRGGDYGYTF; DNA: TGCAGCGTTAACAGGGGAGGCGACTATGGCTACACCTTC
D: TRBD1; size: -; J: TRBJ1-2; V: TRBV3-1/TRBV3-2; CDR3: CASSQGRTGYGYTF; DNA: TGTGCCAGCAGCCAAGGGCGGACAGGCTATGGCTACACCTTC
D: TRBD1; size: -; J: TRBJ2-1; V: TRBV2; CDR3: CASSDRDRGSYNEQFF; DNA: TGTGCCAGCAGCGACCGGGACAGGGGGTCCTACAATGAGCAGTTCTTC
D: -; size: -; J: TRBJ2-5; V: TRBV11-2; CDR3: CASSLVAGRETQYF; DNA: TGTGCCAGCAGCTTAGTCGCAGGAAGAGAGACCCAGTACTTC
D: TRBD1; size: -; J: TRBJ1-5; V: TRBV27; CDR3: CASSLSGQGNQPQHF; DNA: TGTGCCAGCAGTTTATCGGGACAGGGTAATCAGCCCCAGCATTTT
D: TRBD1; size: -; J: TRBJ2-1; V: TRBV7-9; CDR3: CASSYGRDRGDNEQFF; DNA: TGTGCCAGCAGCTACGGTAGGGACAGAGGGGACAATGAGCAGTTCTTC
D: -; size: -; J: TRBJ2-3; V: TRBV4-2; CDR3: CASSQGPTEADTQYF; DNA: TGTGCCAGCAGCCAAGGACCTACCGAGGCAGATACGCAGTATTTT
D: TRBD1; size: -; J: TRBJ1-3; V: TRBV20-1; CDR3: CSASYPPGQGVGNTIYF; DNA: TGCAGTGCTAGTTATCCCCCGGGACAGGGGGTAGGAAACACCATATATTTT
D: -; size: -; J: TRBJ1-5; V: TRBV5-5; CDR3: CASSRGLPGRQPQHF; DNA: TGTGCCAGCAGCCGGGGACTTCCTGGGAGGCAGCCCCAGCATTTT
D: -; size: -; J: TRBJ2-1; V: TRBV4-2; CDR3: CASSRGEQQGQLF; DNA: TGTGCCAGCAGCCGGGGGGAGCAGCAGGGTCAGCTCTTC
D: TRBD2; size: -; J: TRBJ2-2; V: TRBV30; CDR3: CAWSWEGTGELFF; DNA: TGTGCCTGGAGTTGGGAGGGGACCGGGGAGCTGTTTTTT
D: TRBD1; size: -; J: TRBJ2-3; V: TRBV9; CDR3: CASSVEGADTQYF; DNA: TGTGCCAGCAGCGTAGAGGGGGCGGATACGCAGTATTTT